The rows below give T cell receptor beta chains drawn from one sample of a study of post-analysis software for immune sequencing data. TCRdb used MiXCR to reprocess the PCR reads, holding one entry per CDR3 protein. The sample holds about 180,000 distinct CDR3 sequences, about 30% seen once. Sequenced sample: blood. The receptors come from a girl between 5 and 17 years old with multiple sclerosis. Both conserved end residues are part of each CDR3. D genes are given only for firm matches. Expanded clones get a size class; other rows say once, few or many, or leave the size out.

D gene: .; clone size: few; V gene: TRBV7-9; J gene: TRBJ2-5; CDR3 protein: CASSLRLQETQYF; CDR3 DNA: TGTGCCAGCAGCTTACGGCTACAAGAGACTCAGTACTTC
D gene: .; clone size: many; V gene: TRBV3-1; J gene: TRBJ1-1; CDR3 protein: CASSLDNEAFF; CDR3 DNA: TGTGCCAGCAGCTTGGACAACGAAGCTTTCTTT
D gene: .; clone size: few; V gene: TRBV20-1; J gene: TRBJ1-4; CDR3 protein: CSAATFGGGWEKLFF; CDR3 DNA: TGCAGTGCCGCGACGTTCGGGGGAGGTTGGGAAAAACTGTTTTTT
D gene: .; clone size: many; V gene: TRBV7-8; J gene: TRBJ2-3; CDR3 protein: CASSLGAQGITDTQYF; CDR3 DNA: TGTGCCAGCAGCTTAGGGGCGCAGGGGATCACAGATACGCAGTATTTT
D gene: TRBD1; clone size: once; V gene: TRBV20-1; J gene: TRBJ2-3; CDR3 protein: CNSRQGDTDTQYF; CDR3 DNA: TGCAACTCGAGACAGGGAGACACAGATACGCAGTATTTT
D gene: .; clone size: few; V gene: TRBV5-1; J gene: TRBJ1-5; CDR3 protein: CASSWMGAGNQPQHF; CDR3 DNA: TGCGCCAGCAGCTGGATGGGGGCGGGCAATCAGCCCCAGCATTTT
D gene: TRBD2; clone size: .; V gene: TRBV12-3/TRBV12-4; J gene: TRBJ2-7; CDR3 protein: CASSLAGGQFEQYF; CDR3 DNA: TGTGCCAGCAGCTTAGCGGGGGGCCAGTTCGAGCAGTACTTC
D gene: .; clone size: .; V gene: TRBV4-2; J gene: TRBJ2-5; CDR3 protein: CASSQGDDEQYF; CDR3 DNA: TGTGCCAGCAGCCAAGGAGACGATGAGCAGTACTTC
D gene: .; clone size: many; V gene: TRBV27; J gene: TRBJ2-4; CDR3 protein: CASSRQTGSLSKNIQYF; CDR3 DNA: TGTGCCAGCAGTCGACAAACCGGGAGCTTGTCCAAAAACATTCAGTACTTC
D gene: .; clone size: .; V gene: TRBV5-1; J gene: TRBJ2-1; CDR3 protein: CASSLAAEAYYSEQFF; CDR3 DNA: TGCGCCAGCAGCTTGGCGGCAGAAGCTTACTACAGTGAGCAGTTCTTC